The next 17 T cell receptor beta chains were all read from a single sample in a study of blood T cell repertoires in COVID-19. Method: immunoSEQ multiplex PCR; TCRdb's copy keeps in-frame clones and lacks some. Of some 150,000 clones in the sample, more than 70% were seen once. The specimen was peripheral blood. The receptors were gathered from a woman aged 50 to 65 with acute or convalescent COVID-19.

The chain couples TRBV6-1 to TRBJ1-2; no clear D. The CDR3 loop spans 13 amino acids. V was shortened by 0 bases and J by 4 bases, with 6 bases between the two germline ends. Germline CDR1 is MNHNS and CDR2 is SASEGT. CDR3 sequence: CASSEAAGYGYTF. For the CDR3, the DNA is TGTGCCAGCAGTGAAGCGGCGGGCTATGGCTACACCTTC.

CDR3 in amino acids: CASSDVGGLDTQYF. DNA for the CDR3: TGCGCCAGCAGTGACGTGGGGGGGCTTGATACGCAGTATTTT. The V and J genes are TRBV10-2 and TRBJ2-3; D might be TRBD2 (7 bases). The V and J ends lost 3 bases and 6 bases respectively, with 13 bases between them. The CDR3 extends over 14 amino acids. Germline-derived CDR1 and CDR2 are WSHSY and SAAADI.

CDR3 sequence reads: CASSSSTGGRIGYTF. In DNA, the CDR3 is TGTGCCAGCAGCTCCAGTACAGGGGGACGGATTGGCTACACCTTC. The V call is TRBV7-2, the J call TRBJ1-2, with 8 bases lining up with TRBD1. J lost 7 bases, V lost 4 bases, and 11 bases had no gene match. Per germline, CDR1 SGHTA and CDR2 FQGNSA. CDR3 size: 15 residues.

The chain links TRBV11-3 to TRBJ2-1, with TRBD2 matching 9 bases. J lost 7 bases, V lost 3 bases, and 4 bases had no gene match. CDR1 and CDR2 from the germline V gene are SGHNT and YENEEA. The CDR3 sequence is 14 residues long. For the CDR3, the DNA is TGTGCCAGCAGCTTTGGACTAGCGTCTAATGAGCAGTTCTTC. This translates into CASSFGLASNEQFF.

The gene calls are TRBV19 and TRBJ2-1, with 8 bases identical to TRBD2. V shed 2 bases and J 5 bases; nucleotides not matched to a gene: 11. Per the germline V gene, CDR1 is LNHDA and CDR2 is SQIVND (reference sequence). CDR3 size: 17 residues. The CDR3 sequence is CASSIIPGTSDNNEQFF. The CDR3 DNA sequence: TGTGCCAGTAGTATAATTCCCGGGACTAGTGACAACAATGAGCAGTTCTTC. Full variable domain (remainder filled in from reference TRBV19 and TRBJ2-1): DGGITQSPKYLFRKEGQNVTLSCEQNLNHDAMYWYRQDPGQGLRLIYYSQIVNDFQKGDIAEGYSVSREKKESFPLTVTSAQKNPTAFYLCASSIIPGTSDNNEQFFGPGTRLTVL.

The V gene is TRBV29-1, the J gene TRBJ1-1, with D perhaps matching TRBD1 (6 bases). Germline lookup yields CDR1 SQVTM and CDR2 ANQGSEA. V gave up 6 bases and J gave up 10 bases, with 24 bases separating them. The CDR3 covers 14 residues. As DNA, the CDR3 is TGCAGCGTCCTGTCGGGGGGGGCCGGGCCGGTAGCTTTCTTT. Protein product: CSVLSGGAGPVAFF.

This chain connects TRBV28 to TRBJ1-5; D is ambiguous. Deletions cut 8 bases from V and 6 bases from J, with 17 bases between. The CDR3 sequence is 14 residues long. CDR1 is MDHEN and CDR2 is SYDVKM in the germline V gene. The CDR3 region has the DNA TGTGCCAGCGGAGGGCATGATGAAGCTCAGCCCCAGCATTTT. As protein: CASGGHDEAQPQHF. Using reference TRBV28 and TRBJ1-5 for the parts outside the CDR3, the full variable domain is DVKVTQSSRYLVKRTGEKVFLECVQDMDHENMFWYRQDPGLGLRLIYFSYDVKMKEKGDIPEGYSVSREKKERFSLILESASTNQTSMYLCASGGHDEAQPQHFGDGTRLSIL.

The chain couples TRBV29-1 to TRBJ1-1, with TRBD1 identical over 8 bases. J was trimmed by 11 bases and V by 4 bases; bases with no gene match: 6. Germline CDR1 reads SQVTM; CDR2 reads ANQGSEA. This CDR3 has 11 amino acids. The CDR3 bases are TGCAGCGTTGGGACAGGGAGGTCGGCTTTCTTT. Its translation: CSVGTGRSAFF.

This clone was observed a handful of times. The chain combines TRBV28 with TRBJ2-7; TRBD1 matches at 12 bases. Losses at the gene ends were 7 bases for V and 7 bases for J; bases not matched to a gene: 8. Germline V lookup: CDR1 MDHEN, CDR2 SYDVKM. The CDR3 sequence is 14 residues long. CDR3 sequence (DNA): TGTGCCAGCAAAACCGGGACAGGGGGCGGAGAGCAGTACTTC. This gives the protein CASKTGTGGGEQYF.

The chain has TRBV10-3 and TRBJ1-1, with D unclear. Germline V gives CDR1 ENHRY, CDR2 SYGVKD. V shed 4 bases and J shed 1 base, with 4 bases lying between them. The CDR3 is made up of 12 amino acids. CDR3 in amino acids: CAISVKNTEAFF. The CDR3 DNA reads as TGTGCCATCAGTGTCAAGAACACTGAAGCTTTCTTT.

The CDR3 bases are TGTGCCAGCAGCCAAGATGACGACTTCGGGTCACCCCTCCACTTT. Its protein product is CASSQDDDFGSPLHF. J is TRBJ1-6 and V is TRBV4-2; D unresolved. The CDR3 totals 15 residues. Germline V gives CDR1 LGHNA, CDR2 YNFKEQ. Trimming cost V 0 bases and J 10 bases, with 13 bases left between them.

The rearrangement uses TRBV28 and TRBJ2-7, with D uncertain. The germline CDR1 and CDR2 sequences are MDHEN and SYDVKM. V was cut by 6 bases and J by 1 base, with 7 bases left in between. The CDR3 spans 12 residues. The CDR3 bases are TGTGCCAGCAGGTCCGGTTCCTACGAGCAGTACTTC. It encodes CASRSGSYEQYF. The variable domain in full, completed from reference TRBV28 and TRBJ2-7, reads DVKVTQSSRYLVKRTGEKVFLECVQDMDHENMFWYRQDPGLGLRLIYFSYDVKMKEKGDIPEGYSVSREKKERFSLILESASTNQTSMYLCASRSGSYEQYFGPGTRLTVT.

The chain recombines TRBV7-9 with TRBJ2-1, with D tentatively TRBD2 (6 bases). The CDR3 has 16 amino acids. V gave up 2 bases and J gave up 1 base, with 12 bases separating them. Germline V gene lookup returns CDR1 SEHNR and CDR2 FQNEAQ (reference sequence). CDR3 nucleotides: TGTGCCAGCAGCTTACGTAGCGGAATATCCTACAATGAGCAGTTCTTC. Its translation: CASSLRSGISYNEQFF. Variable domain in full (rest from reference TRBV7-9 and TRBJ2-1): DTGVSQNPRHKITKRGQNVTFRCDPISEHNRLYWYRQTLGQGPEFLTYFQNEAQLEKSRLLSDRFSAERPKGSFSTLEIQRTEQGDSAMYLCASSLRSGISYNEQFFGPGTRLTVL.

On this clone: A read error may account for a junction end that differs from germline. The rearrangement uses TRBV28 and TRBJ1-6; the D is unclear. From germline, CDR1 is MDHEN and CDR2 SYDVKM. The CDR3 is 12 amino acids. The CDR3 sequence is CASSPSRQIRLF. CDR3 nucleotides: TGTGCCAGCAGTCCCTCAAGACAAATCAGGCTCTTT.

This chain joins TRBV2 and TRBJ2-2; the D is unclear. The CDR3 spans 13 residues. Germline V gives CDR1 SNHLY, CDR2 FYNNEI. Trimming took off 4 bases at V and 5 bases at J, with 8 bases between the two ends. The CDR3 sequence is CASSVAETGELFF. The CDR3 DNA follows: TGTGCCAGCAGTGTTGCGGAGACCGGGGAGCTGTTTTTT.

This clone occurred a few times. V gene TRBV24-1 combines with J gene TRBJ2-3, with D maybe TRBD1 (5 bases). CDR1 is KGHDR and CDR2 is SFDVKD in the germline V gene. The CDR3 has 16 residues. Trimming stripped 1 base from V and 1 base from J, with 11 bases between. The CDR3 reads CATSDFGAAGTDTQYF. The CDR3 nucleotides are TGTGCCACCAGTGATTTTGGGGCTGCGGGCACAGATACGCAGTATTTT.

Only a few counts were recorded for this clone. This chain connects TRBV12-3 or TRBV12-4 to TRBJ2-1; maybe TRBD1 (6 bases). V lost 2 bases, J lost 13 bases, and 9 bases lay in between. This CDR3 is 11 amino acids long. The CDR3 DNA follows: TGTGCCAGCAGTTTACAACAGGGACAGTTCTTC. As protein: CASSLQQGQFF.